The clone carrying this T cell receptor (beta chain) came up once. No antigen is known for it. V lost 5 bases, J lost 7 bases, and 12 bases stayed unmatched. Germline V lookup: CDR1 MDHEN, CDR2 SYDVKM. This CDR3 is 15 amino acids long. Before the COVID-19 pandemic, during about 2011-2019, CD4+ T cells were taken from unexposed donors. The cells were cultured for about 10 days before CD4+ T cells were isolated. Testing used SARS-CoV-2 S/N and four cold-coronavirus spikes on unexposed-donor CD4+ T cells, cells permitting. Each well had a few million PBMCs in about 5% human AB serum with IL-2. This specimen comes from a study of CD4 T cells in relation to SARS-CoV-2 and coronaviruses. Turning to the study itself: After 10 to 11 days of antigen culture, PBMC TCR beta CDR3s were sequenced.

Study-level results: Samples before the pandemic and after infection were not matched within any donor.

Some clones are missing from TCRdb's copy, which holds only in-frame ones; the method was immunoSEQ multiplex PCR. The sample consists of some 21,000 clones, 74% of them appearing once. The TCR originated in a human donor in good health. Specimen: CD4+ T cells from PBMCs, cultured in vitro. The chain is built from TRBV28 and TRBJ2-7; 9 bases are a match to TRBD1. The CDR3 loop reads CASSPPGQGTLEQYF. The CDR3 DNA reads as TGTGCCAGCAGTCCACCGGGACAGGGAACTTTGGAGCAGTACTTC.